The 19 T cell receptor beta chains below come from one sample, sequenced in a study of T-cell memory formation after mild COVID-19. TCRdb re-analysed the 5' RACE reads in MiXCR, keeping a single row per CDR3 protein. The sample has 65,000 to 95,000 distinct CDR3 sequences, roughly 13% seen once. Sequencing used PBMCs or a T cell subset sorted from them (not recorded which). The receptors were sampled from a man aged 18 to 35 who had mild COVID-19 (a few samples of this study predate the infection). Cell type and time point are not known.

This clonotype was counted between two and nine times. This chain links TRBV7-9 with TRBJ2-3, with a weak D call TRBD2 (5 bases). Germline values: CDR1 SEHNR, CDR2 FQNEAQ (reference sequence). The CDR3 length is 15 residues. V dropped 6 bases and J dropped 7 bases, with 20 bases sitting between them. In nucleotides, the CDR3 is TGTGCCAGCAGGCCCAGGACCCTCGGGGTAAATACGCAGTATTTT. Translating gives CASRPRTLGVNTQYF.

The chain links TRBV7-3 to TRBJ2-3, with TRBD1 as a possible D gene (5 bases). Germline-derived CDR1 and CDR2 are SGHTA and FQGTGA. V dropped 6 bases and J dropped 5 bases, with 21 bases sitting between them. This CDR3 has 16 residues. CDR3 bases: TGTGCCAGCAGTCAATGGGGCCTCCAAGACCAAGATACGCAGTATTTT. This translates into CASSQWGLQDQDTQYF.

In its sample, this clonotype was seen a few times. The chain is built from TRBV27 and TRBJ2-5; D unclear. The germline V gene encodes CDR1 MNHEY and CDR2 SMNVEV (reference sequence). The CDR3 totals 16 residues. V was clipped by 0 bases and J by 1 base, with 12 bases between them. In DNA form, the CDR3 reads TGTGCCAGCAGTTTATCGAGAGGCCAGAGCCAAGAGACCCAGTACTTC. This gives the protein CASSLSRGQSQETQYF.

The chain employs TRBV30 and TRBJ2-3; unclear D gene. The CDR3 sequence is 13 residues long. The germline V gene encodes CDR1 GTSNPN and CDR2 SVGIG (reference sequence). Trimming removed 2 bases at V and 1 base at J, with 7 bases between. The CDR3 here is CAWSYVRTDTQYF. In DNA form, the CDR3 reads TGTGCCTGGAGTTATGTTCGCACAGATACGCAGTATTTT.

The rearrangement joins TRBV7-2 to TRBJ1-1, with D uncertain. The CDR3 consists of 14 residues. The V gene's germline CDR1 is SGHTA and CDR2 FQGNSA. The V gene lost 4 bases and the J gene lost 1 base, with 10 bases spanning the gap. CDR3 sequence (DNA): TGTGCCAGCAGCTCCCTTACACGGAACACTGAAGCTTTCTTT. Translated: CASSSLTRNTEAFF.

This clonotype was detected a few times. The chain links TRBV6-5 to TRBJ1-1; D gene unclear. The CDR3 loop spans 14 amino acids. V shed 4 bases and J shed 0 bases, with 9 bases lying between them. In germline, CDR1 is MNHEY, CDR2 SVGAGI. DNA of the CDR3: TGTGCCAGCAGTTCAGGTGGGGTGAACACTGAAGCTTTCTTT. This sequence encodes CASSSGGVNTEAFF.

This chain uses TRBV4-1 with TRBJ1-5; 8 bases agree with TRBD1. The CDR3 covers 15 residues. Germline V gene lookup returns CDR1 MGHRA and CDR2 YSYEKL. Germline trimming cut 6 bases from V and 5 bases from J; bases unmatched to any gene: 9. The CDR3 region has the DNA TGCGCCAGCAGTAGCTGGCAGGGGGCCCATCAGCCCCAGCATTTT. Its translation: CASSSWQGAHQPQHF.

The rearrangement joins TRBV28 to TRBJ1-3; 7 bases map to TRBD1. V lost 2 bases to trimming and J lost 0 bases; unmatched junction nucleotides: 10. Germline V CDR1 and CDR2: MDHEN, SYDVKM. This CDR3 contains 18 residues. The DNA of the CDR3 is TGTGCCAGCAGTTTACCCGACAGGGAATGGTACTCTGGAAACACCATATATTTT. This encodes CASSLPDREWYSGNTIYF.

The chain has TRBV29-1 and TRBJ1-1; TRBD1 might be the D (6 bases). V was cut by 2 bases and J by 7 bases, with 11 bases left in between. The CDR3 length is 12 residues. Germline V gene data show CDR1 as SQVTM and CDR2 as ANQGSEA. Here the CDR3 DNA reads TGCAGCGTTGAACAGGGGAGAAGTGAAGCTTTCTTT. Translation: CSVEQGRSEAFF.

The CDR3 sequence: CAWSVGGGNYEQYF. CDR3 bases: TGTGCCTGGAGTGTAGGTGGGGGGAACTACGAGCAGTACTTC. The chain recombines TRBV30 with TRBJ2-7; tentative D call: TRBD2 (6 bases). With 0 bases removed from V and 3 bases from J, the gap between germline ends came to 12 bases. Germline V gene data show CDR1 as GTSNPN and CDR2 as SVGIG (reference sequence). The CDR3 sequence is 14 residues long.

The rearrangement uses TRBV27 and TRBJ1-1; TRBD1 matches at 8 bases. Germline V gene lookup returns CDR1 MNHEY and CDR2 SMNVEV (reference sequence). Trimming removed 7 bases from V and 5 bases from J; junction bases left unmatched: 9. The CDR3 has 14 amino acids. CDR3 sequence (DNA): TGTGCCAGCACCGAACAGGGGGTGTGGACTGAAGCTTTCTTT. Protein product: CASTEQGVWTEAFF.

The CDR3 here is CASRSGYTEAFF. The CDR3 coding sequence is TGTGCCAGCCGAAGCGGGTACACTGAAGCTTTCTTT. This rearrangement joins TRBV6-5 to TRBJ1-1; no firm D call. Trimming took off 8 bases at V and 3 bases at J, with 10 bases between the two ends. CDR3 length: 12 amino acids. From germline, CDR1 is MNHEY and CDR2 SVGAGI.

The gene calls are TRBV6-2 or TRBV6-3 and TRBJ2-1; TRBD1 matches at 11 bases. CDR3 size: 14 residues. V was clipped by 6 bases and J by 7 bases; unmatched bases: 5. Germline V lookup: CDR1 MNHEY, CDR2 SVGEGT. For the CDR3, the DNA is TGTGCCAGCAGGGAAGGGACAGGGGGGAATGAGCAGTTCTTC. Protein product: CASREGTGGNEQFF.

The rearrangement joins TRBV20-1 to TRBJ1-1, with D hard to call. Germline-derived CDR1 and CDR2 are DFQATT and SNEGSKA (reference sequence). Deletions cut 1 base from V and 4 bases from J, with 4 bases between. The CDR3 is made up of 11 amino acids. CDR3 sequence (DNA): TGCAGTGCTAGAGTAATCACTGAAGCTTTCTTT. Protein product: CSARVITEAFF.

This clonotype turned up a few times. The CDR3 DNA is TGTGCCAGCAGCACTAGCGGGGCCCTTTACTCCTACAATGAGCAGTTCTTC. It is translated as CASSTSGALYSYNEQFF. This rearrangement joins TRBV7-3 to TRBJ2-1; 10 nucleotides line up with TRBD2. The germline CDR1 and CDR2 sequences are SGHTA and FQGTGA. The CDR3 has 17 residues. J lost 0 bases, V lost 5 bases, and 7 bases had no gene match.

The rearrangement uses TRBV20-1 and TRBJ2-7; possibly TRBD2 for D (6 bases). This CDR3 comprises 16 residues. Per the germline V gene, CDR1 is DFQATT and CDR2 is SNEGSKA (reference sequence). V dropped 2 bases and J dropped 2 bases, with 19 bases sitting between them. CDR3 protein: CSARPYREIKAYEQYV. The CDR3 DNA sequence: TGCAGTGCTAGACCATATCGGGAGATTAAGGCCTACGAGCAGTACGTC.

This clonotype was counted many times. This chain connects TRBV5-6 to TRBJ2-1, with D possibly matching TRBD1 (5 bases). This CDR3 comprises 13 residues. Germline-derived CDR1 and CDR2 are SGHDT and YYEEEE. V was clipped by 0 bases and J by 6 bases, with 7 bases between them. CDR3 nucleotides: TGTGCCAGCAGCTTGGGACAGCCCAATGAGCAGTTCTTC. Translating gives CASSLGQPNEQFF.

The chain links TRBV18 to TRBJ1-1; possibly TRBD1 for D (6 bases). There are 15 residues in the CDR3. V gave up 3 bases and J gave up 0 bases, with 11 bases separating them. Germline V CDR1 and CDR2: KGHSH, LQKENI. The CDR3 region is CASSPAGVLNTEAFF. CDR3 coding DNA: TGTGCCAGCTCACCGGCAGGGGTCCTGAACACTGAAGCTTTCTTT.

The chain combines TRBV4-3 with TRBJ2-3; 12 bases match TRBD2. The CDR3 length is 16 residues. V was clipped by 4 bases and J by 4 bases; unmatched bases: 6. Looked up from germline, CDR1 is LGHNA and CDR2 is YSLEER. The CDR3 loop is CASSPSSGGAPDTQYF. CDR3 bases: TGCGCCAGCAGCCCTTCTAGCGGGGGGGCTCCAGATACGCAGTATTTT.